This T cell receptor (beta chain) stems from a study of radiation and T cells in renal cell carcinoma. Data came from immunoSEQ multiplex PCR; TCRdb stores just in-frame clones and leaves some out. The sample lists 130,000 to 150,000 clones, around nine tenths occurring once. Germline assignment: CDR1 SGHTA and CDR2 FQGNSA. The CDR3 totals 15 residues. Deletions cut 5 bases from V and 1 base from J, with 12 bases between. Time point specified: baseline pretreatment blood. Documented treatment: 15 Gy SBRT to primary tumor, nephrectomy 4 weeks later. This TCR was recovered from a woman between 45 and 60 years old with renal cell carcinoma. Sequencing used blood, obtained from a patient whose treatment included radiotherapy and nephrectomy. The chain carries TRBV7-2 and TRBJ1-3, with D hard to call. This CDR3 is CASSLPSTSGNTIYF. Here the CDR3 DNA reads TGTGCCAGCAGCCTCCCATCGACATCTGGAAACACCATATATTTT. Looking up the rest from reference TRBV7-2 and TRBJ1-3 gives the full variable domain: GAGVSQSPSNKVTEKGKDVELRCDPISGHTALYWYRQSLGQGLEFLIYFQGNSAPDKSGLPSDRFSAERTGGSVSTLTIQRTQQEDSAVYLCASSLPSTSGNTIYFGEGSWLTVV.